This TCR beta chain was sequenced in a study of T cell changes during pregnancy in multiple sclerosis. Here immunoSEQ multiplex PCR was the method, and the copy in TCRdb shows in-frame clones only, minus some. The sample yields about 120,000 clones, around 93% seen once. V lost 4 bases, J lost 3 bases, and 8 bases stayed unmatched. Germline V gives CDR1 SGDLS, CDR2 YYNGEE. The CDR3 length is 16 residues. Sequencing used peripheral blood, obtained before pregnancy. This TCR came from a female donor with multiple sclerosis, enrolled in a pregnancy study. The chain couples TRBV9 to TRBJ2-3; 10 bases agree with TRBD2. The CDR3 DNA reads as TGTGCCAGCAGCTCCCAAGCGGGGGGGGTAACAGATACGCAGTATTTT. Its translation: CASSSQAGGVTDTQYF.